This T cell receptor (beta chain) was obtained from a study of T-cell reconstitution after alpha-beta-depleted transplantation in children. This clonotype occurred many times. Its specificity is unknown. General study results and limits: A year had passed since transplant, and T-cell counts and diversity by then came mostly from newly produced T cells. Reports say that about two months after transplant, the alpha-beta T cells came out of several hundred graft clones that had expanded. Elevated TCRbeta diversity at day 60 was traced, in some patients, to surviving recipient T cells and thymic progenitors.

The germline V and J ends were trimmed by 3 bases and 1 base, with 6 bases remaining between them. The CDR3 loop spans 12 amino acids. From germline, CDR1 is DFQATT and CDR2 SNEGSKA (reference sequence). A library of TCRbeta sequences, prepared with unique molecular identifiers, was generated. Via MiXCR, TCRdb re-called the PCR reads, giving one row per CDR3 protein. Of a few hundred thousand distinct CDR3 sequences in the sample, over 9% were seen once. This sample comprised PBMCs, obtained before TCRalphabeta/CD19-depleted stem cell transplant. The TCR sequence derives from a boy in the first two years of life with acute myeloid leukemia, due to receive a stem cell transplant. V gene TRBV20-1 combines with J gene TRBJ2-5, with D uncertain. The CDR3 loop reads CSARGFQETQYF. CDR3 DNA: TGCAGTGCTAGGGGATTCCAAGAGACCCAGTACTTC.